This passage covers 31 T cell receptor beta chains from one sample sequenced in a study of response to subunit inactivated influenza vaccine. TCRdb passed the RT-PCR reads through MiXCR, listing each CDR3 protein once. The table lists a few hundred thousand distinct CDR3 sequences, around 15% of them singletons. The sequencing used PBMCs from blood, collected 11 to 12 days after vaccination. Receptors originate from a man aged 45-65 years who received an inactivated influenza vaccine.

The chain's CDR3 is CASRGQGWSTDTQYF. CDR3 nucleotides: TGTGCCAGCAGGGGACAGGGATGGAGCACAGATACGCAGTATTTT. This chain joins TRBV3-1 and TRBJ2-3, with TRBD1 matching over 9 bases. Trimming at V came to 6 bases and at J to 0 bases, leaving 4 bases not matched to a gene. This CDR3 region has 15 residues. CDR1 and CDR2 from the germline V gene are LGHDT and YNNKEL (reference sequence).

This clonotype came up a few times. This chain connects TRBV15 to TRBJ1-4, with D maybe TRBD1 (6 bases). The ends were cut back, 5 bases at V and 2 bases at J, with 18 bases in the middle. CDR3 size: 17 residues. Germline CDR1 is LNHNV and CDR2 is YYDKDF (reference sequence). CDR3 loop: CATSGNRAVSTNEKLFF. The CDR3 DNA sequence: TGTGCCACCAGCGGAAACAGGGCCGTTTCGACTAATGAAAAACTGTTTTTT.

The V gene is TRBV7-8, the J gene TRBJ2-7; TRBD1 matches at 7 bases. The CDR3 is made up of 15 amino acids. The germline V gene has CDR1 SGHVS and CDR2 FQNEAQ. Germline trimming cut 5 bases from V and 7 bases from J; bases unmatched to any gene: 14. CDR3 sequence (DNA): TGTGCCAGCAGCATACAAATGACAGGGTCCCTAGAGCAGTACTTC. Its protein is CASSIQMTGSLEQYF. The full variable domain, completed using reference TRBV7-8 and TRBJ2-7, is GAGVSQSPRYKVAKRGQDVALRCDPISGHVSLFWYQQALGQGPEFLTYFQNEAQLDKSGLPSDRFFAERPEGSVSTLKIQRTQQEDSAVYLCASSIQMTGSLEQYFGPGTRLTVT.

The table lists this clonotype with many counts. This chain uses TRBV18 with TRBJ2-2; D is possibly TRBD1 (6 bases). The CDR3 spans 14 residues. In germline, CDR1 is KGHSH, CDR2 LQKENI. The V gene lost 6 bases and the J gene lost 4 bases, with 12 bases spanning the gap. Here the CDR3 DNA reads TGTGCCAGCTCTAAGACAGGTGCCACCGGGGAGCTGTTTTTT. It codes for CASSKTGATGELFF.

The genes are TRBV7-9 and TRBJ2-7, with D perhaps matching TRBD1 or TRBD2 (5 bases each). From germline, CDR1 is SEHNR and CDR2 FQNEAQ (reference sequence). The V end lost 5 bases, the J end lost 2 bases, and 19 bases lay between the germline ends. This CDR3 is 16 amino acids long. CDR3 amino acids: CASSPASGTNPYEQYF. As DNA, the CDR3 is TGTGCCAGCAGCCCGGCCTCCGGGACCAACCCCTACGAGCAGTACTTC.

This clonotype was detected only a few times. V and J are TRBV29-1 and TRBJ2-7, with D hard to call. The CDR3 spans 12 residues. With 6 bases removed from V and 0 bases from J, the gap between germline ends came to 9 bases. Germline loops: CDR1 SQVTM, CDR2 ANQGSEA. DNA of the CDR3: TGCAGCGTCGATGGGCCCTCCTACGAGCAGTACTTC. It encodes CSVDGPSYEQYF.

The V call is TRBV5-4, the J call TRBJ2-7, with 7 bases lining up with TRBD1. The CDR3 extends over 16 amino acids. The germline V gene has CDR1 SGHNT and CDR2 YYREEE (reference sequence). Trimming removed 4 bases from V and 2 bases from J; junction bases left unmatched: 12. Written as DNA, the CDR3 is TGTGCCAGCAGCCCCCGGGACAGCCGGATACCCTACGAGCAGTACTTC. Its protein product is CASSPRDSRIPYEQYF. Combining the CDR3 with reference TRBV5-4 and TRBJ2-7 gives the whole variable domain ETGVTQSPTHLIKTRGQQVTLRCSSQSGHNTVSWYQQALGQGPQFIFQYYREEENGRGNFPPRFSGLQFPNYSSELNVNALELDDSALYLCASSPRDSRIPYEQYFGPGTRLTVT.

This clonotype came up a few times. The chain employs TRBV10-3 and TRBJ2-7, with 12 bases aligning to TRBD2. The CDR3 has 16 residues. Germline V gene lookup returns CDR1 ENHRY and CDR2 SYGVKD. The V segment lost 6 bases and the J segment 7 bases; nucleotides outside the gene matches: 13. The CDR3 bases are TGTGCCATCAGGGAATCTAGCGGGAGGGCCGCGCGAGAGCAGTACTTC. It yields the protein CAIRESSGRAAREQYF.

The genes are TRBV3-1 and TRBJ2-1, with D uncertain. V dropped 1 base and J dropped 2 bases, with 9 bases sitting between them. Germline CDR1 LGHDT, CDR2 YNNKEL (reference sequence). The CDR3 has 15 amino acids. The CDR3 is CASSQVLSAYNEQFF. The CDR3 DNA is TGTGCCAGCAGCCAAGTTCTGAGCGCCTACAATGAGCAGTTCTTC.

In its sample, this clonotype was seen many times. The V call is TRBV5-6, the J call TRBJ2-6; the match to TRBD1 covers 7 bases. The CDR3 consists of 15 residues. CDR1 and CDR2 from the germline V gene are SGHDT and YYEEEE. V lost 6 bases, J lost 4 bases, and 7 bases stayed unmatched. This chain's CDR3 is CASTKTGTGANVLTF. CDR3 DNA sequence: TGTGCCAGCACCAAGACAGGGACCGGGGCCAACGTCCTGACTTTC.

In this sample, this clonotype turned up many times. The gene calls are TRBV20-1 and TRBJ1-1; tentative D call: TRBD1 (5 bases). CDR3 length equals 12 residues. Trimming took 3 bases from V and 6 from J, leaving 11 bases between them. Germline V CDR1 and CDR2: DFQATT, SNEGSKA (reference sequence). The CDR3: CSARGQGSEAFF. The CDR3 nucleotides are TGCAGTGCTAGGGGCCAGGGATCTGAAGCTTTCTTT.

Many counts were recorded for this clonotype. The rearrangement uses TRBV5-1 and TRBJ2-7; D gene unclear. Germline CDR1 SGHRS, CDR2 YFSETQ. Trimming removed 0 bases from V and 3 bases from J, with 10 bases in between. The CDR3 is 14 residues long. CDR3 coding DNA: TGCGCCAGCAGCTTGGAACCGATGATCTACGAGCAGTACTTC. Translating it yields CASSLEPMIYEQYF.

The chain links TRBV5-1 to TRBJ1-2; D not resolved. Between the trimmed V and J ends, which lost 0 bases and 7 bases, there was a span of 16 bases. The CDR3 length is 15 residues. CDR1 and CDR2 from the germline V gene are SGHRS and YFSETQ. DNA of the CDR3: TGCGCCAGCAGCTTGGGAAATAGGGAGTACGGTGGCTACACCTTC. Translating gives CASSLGNREYGGYTF.

The chain employs TRBV7-2 and TRBJ2-5; D is ambiguous. With 5 bases removed from V and 7 bases from J, the gap between germline ends came to 14 bases. This CDR3 comprises 13 residues. Germline loops: CDR1 SGHTA, CDR2 FQGNSA. The CDR3 spells CASSVPGLGTQYF. The CDR3 DNA reads as TGTGCCAGCAGCGTACCGGGCCTGGGGACCCAGTACTTC.

The chain carries TRBV6-2 or TRBV6-3 and TRBJ2-7; D might be TRBD1 (5 bases). This CDR3 is 11 amino acids long. CDR1 and CDR2 (germline): MNHEY, SVGEGT. Trimming took off 7 bases at V and 6 bases at J, with 10 bases between the two ends. The CDR3 coding sequence is TGTGCCAGCACTCAGGGTCGCGAGCAGTACTTC. Its translation: CASTQGREQYF.

This clonotype came up a few times. The rearrangement links TRBV28 to TRBJ2-2, with 7 bases aligning to TRBD2. Germline assignment: CDR1 MDHEN and CDR2 SYDVKM. The CDR3 length is 16 residues. Trimming cost V 7 bases and J 6 bases; bases outside gene matches: 14. CDR3 sequence (DNA): TGTGCCAGCATCAAGGGGAGGGAGATTAGTCCCGGGGAGCTGTTTTTT. Translated, it gives CASIKGREISPGELFF.

This chain links TRBV12-3 or TRBV12-4 with TRBJ2-7; 12 bases map to TRBD2. The CDR3 loop spans 16 amino acids. The V gene end was trimmed by 4 bases and the J gene end by 3 bases; junction bases not matched to a gene: 7. CDR3 sequence (DNA): TGTGCCAGCAGTTCCCGGACTAGCGGGAATCTCTACGAGCAGTACTTC. It translates to CASSSRTSGNLYEQYF.

V is TRBV9 and J is TRBJ2-3; D possibly corresponds to TRBD1 (6 bases). This CDR3 has 17 amino acids. V was clipped by 0 bases and J by 2 bases, with 16 bases between them. Germline V gene lookup returns CDR1 SGDLS and CDR2 YYNGEE. This CDR3 is CASSVGGPWGHTDTQYF. The DNA for the CDR3 is TGTGCCAGCAGCGTAGGGGGGCCCTGGGGTCACACAGATACGCAGTATTTT.

The J gene is TRBJ2-5, the V gene TRBV28; TRBD1 matches 7 bases. With V trimmed by 6 bases and J by 4 bases, 11 bases remained unmatched. Per germline, CDR1 MDHEN and CDR2 SYDVKM. This CDR3 has 15 residues. CDR3 DNA sequence: TGTGCCAGCAGGGGCACACAGGGGTATTCAGAGACCCAGTACTTC. This sequence encodes CASRGTQGYSETQYF.

This chain joins TRBV7-9 and TRBJ1-2; TRBD1 matches 7 bases. V was clipped by 0 bases and J by 5 bases; unmatched bases: 3. Per the germline V gene, CDR1 is SEHNR and CDR2 is FQNEAQ (reference sequence). This CDR3 spans 14 amino acids. CDR3 DNA: TGTGCCAGCAGCTTAGCGGACAGGTTGTATGGCTACACCTTC. Its translation: CASSLADRLYGYTF.

This clonotype was counted between two and nine times. The chain uses TRBV20-1 and TRBJ2-1; D is uncertain. Germline CDR1 reads DFQATT; CDR2 reads SNEGSKA (reference sequence). V lost 4 bases, J lost 2 bases, and 12 bases lay in between. The CDR3 contains 14 residues. CDR3 coding DNA: TGCAGTGCTAAAAGGGCGATTACCTACAATGAGCAGTTCTTC. It encodes CSAKRAITYNEQFF.

The chain employs TRBV2 and TRBJ2-4; 8 bases are a match to TRBD1. The germline CDR1 and CDR2 sequences are SNHLY and FYNNEI. V dropped 6 bases and J dropped 1; count of bases not matched to a gene: 5. CDR3 length: 15 amino acids. The CDR3 sequence is CASSLDRAAKNIQYF. CDR3 bases: TGTGCCAGCAGCCTGGACAGGGCGGCCAAAAACATTCAGTACTTC.

The V call is TRBV4-3, the J call TRBJ2-7; TRBD1 matches 8 bases. The CDR3 totals 15 residues. Germline V gene lookup returns CDR1 LGHNA and CDR2 YSLEER. V dropped 4 bases and J dropped 2; count of bases not matched to a gene: 7. CDR3 in amino acids: CASSRALDRAYEQYF. CDR3 coding DNA: TGCGCCAGCAGCCGAGCTCTGGACAGGGCCTACGAGCAGTACTTC.

As for this clonotype: The junction shows a germline mismatch at one end, possibly a read error. V gene TRBV12-3 or TRBV12-4 combines with J gene TRBJ2-7; D might be TRBD1 or TRBD2, each matching 6 bases. This CDR3 comprises 15 residues. This CDR3 is CATSLGGTFTYEQYF. In DNA, the CDR3 is TGTGCCACCAGTTTAGGGGGGACATTTACCTACGAGCAGTACTTC.

The rearrangement uses TRBV15 and TRBJ2-3; D gene uncertain. Germline V gene lookup returns CDR1 LNHNV and CDR2 YYDKDF (reference sequence). Trimming left V 4 bases short and J 3 bases short, with 8 bases between. The CDR3 is made up of 13 amino acids. CDR3 in amino acids: CATSMLETDTQYF. The CDR3 DNA reads TGTGCCACCAGCATGCTAGAAACAGATACGCAGTATTTT.

The J gene is TRBJ2-2, the V gene TRBV12-3 or TRBV12-4; 8 nucleotides match TRBD1. This CDR3 region has 14 residues. V dropped 5 bases and J dropped 6; count of bases not matched to a gene: 5. The CDR3 sequence is CASSRGTGPGELFF. DNA of the CDR3: TGTGCCAGCAGTCGAGGGACAGGTCCCGGGGAGCTGTTTTTT.

This clonotype was seen at least ten times. This sequence joins TRBV9 and TRBJ2-7; D possibly corresponds to TRBD1 (6 bases). CDR1 SGDLS and CDR2 YYNGEE come from the germline V gene. The CDR3 covers 14 residues. V was trimmed by 3 bases and J by 3 bases, leaving 13 bases between them. The CDR3 region has the DNA TGTGCCAGCAGCGGAACTACAGGGAACTACGAGCAGTACTTC. Translation gives CASSGTTGNYEQYF. Filled out from reference TRBV9 and TRBJ2-7, the complete variable domain reads DSGVTQTPKHLITATGQRVTLRCSPRSGDLSVYWYQQSLDQGLQFLIQYYNGEERAKGNILERFSAQQFPDLHSELNLSSLELGDSALYFCASSGTTGNYEQYFGPGTRLTVT.

The V call is TRBV10-3, the J call TRBJ2-3; D ambiguous. Germline CDR1 ENHRY, CDR2 SYGVKD. Trimming pared 7 bases from V and 0 bases from J, leaving 17 bases between. This CDR3 comprises 16 residues. The CDR3 bases are TGTGCCATCACCACGACGTTGACGGTTAGCACAGATACGCAGTATTTT. It encodes CAITTTLTVSTDTQYF.

This clonotype occurred many times. CDR3 coding DNA: TGTGCCAGCAGTGTCGGACAGGGGCGAGAGACCCAGTACTTC. Residues: CASSVGQGRETQYF. J is TRBJ2-5 and V is TRBV12-3 or TRBV12-4; TRBD1 agrees at 9 bases. The CDR3 is 14 residues long. Trimming took 5 bases from V and 4 from J; bases not matched to a gene: 5.

This clonotype was found many times. J is TRBJ2-1 and V is TRBV2, with D unclear. This CDR3 spans 13 amino acids. V was pared by 5 bases and J by 7 bases, with 12 bases between. From germline, CDR1 is SNHLY and CDR2 FYNNEI. The CDR3 DNA reads as TGTGCCAGCAGTCCCGGACGGATTAATGAGCAGTTCTTC. Protein: CASSPGRINEQFF.

This clonotype came up a few times. This chain joins TRBV12-3 or TRBV12-4 and TRBJ1-6; the D is unclear. The CDR3 has 14 amino acids. V was cut by 3 bases and J by 9 bases, with 12 bases left in between. The CDR3, as DNA: TGTGCCAGCAGTTTCGGAGTGACGGCTTCACCCCTCCACTTT. This translates into CASSFGVTASPLHF.